The rows below give T cell receptor beta chains drawn from one sample of a study of OX40 agonist ivuxolimab in advanced cancers. Sequenced by immunoSEQ multiplex PCR; TCRdb stores in-frame clones only, minus some. The sample has more than 45,000 clones, roughly 80% seen once. The starting material was CD4+ or CD8+ T cells sorted from blood, obtained in a trial of the OX40 agonist ivuxolimab. Receptors were obtained from an adult with an advanced solid tumor such as melanoma, head and neck, liver or kidney cancer. CDR3s include the opening cysteine and the closing phenylalanine or tryptophan. D genes are given only for firm matches. Size is omitted from some rows. Given values are once, few, many or a class for expanded clones.

j_call | v_call | clone_size | cdr3_length | d_call | cdr3_aa | cdr3_nt
TRBJ2-6 | TRBV2 | - | 16 | - | CASSGKRRSGANVLTF | TGTGCCAGCAGTGGCAAGCGCCGCTCTGGGGCCAACGTCCTGACTTTC
TRBJ2-2 | TRBV5-5 | - | 15 | - | CASSLDWGNTGELFF | TGTGCCAGCAGCTTGGACTGGGGGAACACCGGGGAGCTGTTTTTT
TRBJ2-3 | TRBV6-1 | - | 15 | TRBD2 | CVSSWKRESWSPQYF | TGTGTCAGCAGTTGGAAGCGGGAGTCCTGGAGTCCGCAGTATTTT
TRBJ2-7 | TRBV4-3 | - | 15 | - | CASSQDPQGADEQYF | TGCGCCAGCAGCCAAGACCCTCAGGGTGCTGACGAGCAGTACTTC
TRBJ2-1 | TRBV7-6 | - | 16 | - | CASSLEIGAIYNEQFF | TGTGCCAGCAGCTTAGAGATCGGGGCTATTTACAATGAGCAGTTCTTC
TRBJ2-1 | TRBV4-1 | - | 18 | TRBD2 | CASSQESSGDPRGDEQFF | TGCGCCAGCAGCCAAGAGTCTAGCGGGGATCCCCGTGGGGATGAGCAGTTCTTC
TRBJ2-3 | TRBV28 | - | 15 | TRBD2 | CAITRTSGGPGTQYF | TGTGCCATTACCCGCACTAGCGGGGGGCCAGGTACGCAGTATTTT
TRBJ2-7 | TRBV4-2 | - | 15 | TRBD2 | CASSPGTSGGAFQYF | TGTGCCAGCAGTCCCGGGACTAGCGGGGGGGCCTTTCAGTACTTC
TRBJ1-2 | TRBV7-2 | - | 14 | - | CASSLTMDWSGYTF | TGTGCCAGCAGCTTAACTATGGACTGGAGTGGCTACACCTTC
TRBJ2-7 | TRBV27 | - | 12 | - | CASSRGGHEQYF | TGTGCCAGCAGTAGGGGAGGACACGAGCAGTACTTC
TRBJ2-7 | TRBV29-1 | - | 15 | - | CSVELERVSSYEQYF | TGCAGCGTTGAATTGGAAAGGGTTAGCTCCTACGAGCAGTACTTC
TRBJ2-7 | TRBV11-2 | few | 13 | TRBD1 | CASSPGTALAQYF | TGTGCCAGCAGCCCCGGGACAGCCTTAGCGCAGTACTTC
TRBJ2-5 | TRBV5-6 | - | 15 | - | CASSLVGRSGETQYF | TGTGCCAGCAGCTTGGTCGGGCGTAGTGGGGAGACCCAGTACTTC
TRBJ2-1 | TRBV5-4 | - | 14 | - | CASSPVGTRSGQFF | TGTGCCAGCAGCCCCGTCGGCACGAGGAGTGGGCAGTTCTTC
TRBJ1-3 | TRBV18 | - | 17 | - | CASSPRTGLLSGNTIYF | TGTGCCAGCTCACCACGTACAGGACTGCTCTCTGGAAACACCATATATTTT
TRBJ2-3 | TRBV9 | - | 16 | TRBD1 | CASSRRDRVSTDTQYF | TGTGCCAGCAGCAGACGGGACAGGGTTAGCACAGATACGCAGTATTTT
TRBJ1-1 | TRBV7-2 | - | 15 | TRBD1 | CASSRQGSLGTEAFF | TGTGCCAGCAGCCGACAGGGTAGTTTGGGGACTGAAGCTTTCTTT
TRBJ2-7 | TRBV7-8 | - | 14 | TRBD2 | CASSRDYPSYEQYF | TGTGCCAGCTCTCGGGACTACCCATCCTACGAGCAGTACTTC
TRBJ2-2 | TRBV7-3 | - | 16 | TRBD1 | CASSFGTGENTGELFF | TGTGCCAGCAGCTTCGGGACAGGGGAGAACACCGGGGAGCTGTTTTTT
TRBJ1-6 | TRBV9 | - | 15 | - | CASSDQGLGNSPLHF | TGTGCCAGCAGCGATCAGGGGCTAGGGAATTCACCCCTCCACTTT
TRBJ1-2 | TRBV6-1 | once | 12 | - | CATQDGNYGYTF | TGTGCCACTCAGGACGGTAACTATGGCTACACCTTC
TRBJ2-2 | TRBV2 | - | 13 | - | CASTPRGTGELFF | TGTGCCAGCACCCCACGGGGCACCGGGGAGCTGTTTTTT
TRBJ1-1 | TRBV19 | - | 12 | - | CASGRPSTEAFF | TGTGCCAGCGGGAGGCCTTCTACTGAAGCTTTCTTT
TRBJ1-5 | TRBV6-6 | - | 14 | - | CASSPFGSGQPQHF | TGTGCCAGCAGTCCTTTTGGGAGTGGTCAGCCCCAGCATTTT
TRBJ2-5 | TRBV6-5 | - | 14 | TRBD1 | CASSQPGTGGTQYF | TGTGCCAGCAGTCAACCCGGGACAGGGGGGACCCAGTACTTC
TRBJ1-2 | TRBV2 | - | 13 | - | CASNFIGFYGYTF | TGTGCCAGCAACTTCATTGGGTTCTATGGCTACACCTTC
TRBJ1-4 | TRBV20-1 | - | 11 | - | CSASRGEKLFF | TGCAGTGCTAGTCGGGGTGAAAAACTGTTTTTT
TRBJ2-7 | TRBV28 | - | 14 | - | CASSLTPGWYEQYF | TGTGCCAGCAGTTTAACCCCCGGATGGTACGAGCAGTACTTC
TRBJ1-2 | TRBV5-1 | once | 17 | TRBD1 | CASSLGLGTGDRYGYTF | TGCGCCAGCAGCTTGGGACTGGGGACAGGTGATCGCTATGGCTACACCTTC
TRBJ1-2 | TRBV5-1 | - | 14 | TRBD1 | CASSLGRGNYGYTF | TGCGCCAGCAGCTTGGGCAGGGGGAACTATGGCTACACCTTC
TRBJ1-2 | TRBV5-1 | - | 14 | - | CASSLVGFEGGYTF | TGCGCCAGCAGCTTGGTGGGATTCGAAGGTGGCTACACCTTC
TRBJ1-1 | TRBV21-1 | few | 15 | - | CASSVWVEMNTEAFF | TGTGCCAGCAGCGTCTGGGTTGAAATGAACACTGAAGCTTTCTTT
TRBJ2-5 | TRBV15 | - | 15 | - | CATSRDGEGPMTQYF | TGTGCCACCAGCAGAGATGGCGAGGGGCCGATGACCCAGTACTTC
TRBJ1-2 | TRBV9 | few | 15 | - | CASSAQGRLNYGYTF | TGTGCCAGCAGCGCCCAGGGGAGGCTTAACTATGGCTACACCTTC
TRBJ1-3 | TRBV28 | - | 15 | - | CASRQGDRTGNTIYF | TGTGCCAGCAGGCAGGGAGACAGGACAGGAAACACCATATATTTT
TRBJ1-3 | TRBV7-9 | - | 15 | TRBD1 | CASSRQGAAGNTIYF | TGTGCCAGCAGCCGGCAGGGGGCGGCTGGAAACACCATATATTTT
TRBJ2-7 | TRBV10-2 | - | 14 | - | CASSDQRVTYEQYF | TGCGCCAGCAGTGACCAGCGGGTTACCTACGAGCAGTACTTC
TRBJ1-5 | TRBV7-2 | - | 16 | - | CASSAVQGRGNQPQHF | TGTGCCAGCAGCGCGGTACAGGGCCGGGGCAATCAGCCCCAGCATTTT
TRBJ1-1 | TRBV27 | - | 13 | TRBD1 | CASRDRVFSEAFF | TGTGCCAGTAGGGACAGGGTTTTTTCTGAAGCTTTCTTT
TRBJ2-7 | TRBV19 | - | 15 | TRBD2 | CASSPTSGGLGEQYF | TGTGCCAGTAGTCCGACTAGCGGGGGGCTTGGTGAGCAGTACTTC
TRBJ1-1 | TRBV7-2 | - | 15 | - | CASRGQRLVSTEAFF | TGTGCCAGCAGGGGGCAAAGGTTGGTTAGCACTGAAGCTTTCTTT
TRBJ1-2 | TRBV9 | - | 15 | TRBD1 | CASSFGQGGPYGYTF | TGTGCCAGCAGCTTCGGACAGGGGGGGCCTTATGGCTACACCTTC
TRBJ2-7 | TRBV16 | - | 13 | - | CASSQLALGEQYF | TGTGCCAGCAGCCAACTAGCCTTGGGCGAGCAGTACTTC
TRBJ2-2 | TRBV30 | - | 11 | - | CAWTGAGELFF | TGTGCCTGGACAGGGGCTGGGGAGCTGTTTTTT
TRBJ2-7 | TRBV7-9 | - | 15 | TRBD1 | CASSLEAGGFTEQYF | TGTGCCAGCAGCTTGGAGGCAGGGGGTTTCACCGAGCAGTACTTC